This T cell receptor beta chain was sequenced in a study of T cell changes during pregnancy in multiple sclerosis. Generated by immunoSEQ multiplex PCR, the TCRdb table keeps only in-frame clones and is missing some. The sample lists 50,000 to 60,000 clones; about nine tenths were seen once. This specimen consisted of CD4+ T cells from peripheral blood mononuclear cells, obtained in the first trimester of pregnancy. The receptor was derived from a female donor with multiple sclerosis, enrolled in a pregnancy study.

The CDR3 DNA sequence: TGTGCCAGCAGTGGAACTGGGACTAGAACACCCCTCCACTTT. Its translation: CASSGTGTRTPLHF. This chain connects TRBV6-1 to TRBJ1-6; D is possibly TRBD1 (5 bases). V was trimmed by 4 bases and J by 11 bases, leaving 15 bases between them. The CDR3 consists of 14 residues. Germline values: CDR1 MNHNS, CDR2 SASEGT.